This T cell receptor (beta chain) was profiled in a study of blood T cell repertoires in COVID-19. Study context: COVID-19 samples collected from the United States, Italy and Spain covered acute and convalescent phases.

Sequenced by immunoSEQ multiplex PCR; TCRdb stores in-frame clones only, minus some. Counted here are approximately 120,000 clones, 75% to 90% occurring once; the ten biggest clones make up around 20%. V trimming: 1 base; J trimming: 4 bases; junction bases outside the gene matches: 8. The CDR3 runs 16 residues. Germline V lookup: CDR1 LGHNA, CDR2 YNFKEQ. The J gene is TRBJ2-7, the V gene TRBV4-2; 9 bases agree with TRBD2. This TCR was sampled from a woman aged 50 to 65 who had recovered from COVID-19. The specimen was peripheral blood. The CDR3 DNA reads TGTGCCAGCAGCCAAGTGGCCCTAGCGGGGTCGTACGAGCAGTACTTC. Residues: CASSQVALAGSYEQYF.